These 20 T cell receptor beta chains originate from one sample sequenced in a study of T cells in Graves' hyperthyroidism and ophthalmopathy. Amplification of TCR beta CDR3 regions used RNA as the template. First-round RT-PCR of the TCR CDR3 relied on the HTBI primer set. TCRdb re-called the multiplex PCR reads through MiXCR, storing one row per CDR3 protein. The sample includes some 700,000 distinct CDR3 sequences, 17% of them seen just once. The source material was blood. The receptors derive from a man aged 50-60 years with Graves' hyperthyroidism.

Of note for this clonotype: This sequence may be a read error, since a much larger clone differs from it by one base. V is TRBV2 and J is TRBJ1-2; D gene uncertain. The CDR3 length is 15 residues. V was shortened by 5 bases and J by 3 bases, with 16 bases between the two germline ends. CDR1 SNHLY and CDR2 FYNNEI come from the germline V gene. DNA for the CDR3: TGTGCCAGCAGTTTTTTGATAGGGTCAGACTATGGCTACACCTTC. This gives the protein CASSFLIGSDYGYTF.

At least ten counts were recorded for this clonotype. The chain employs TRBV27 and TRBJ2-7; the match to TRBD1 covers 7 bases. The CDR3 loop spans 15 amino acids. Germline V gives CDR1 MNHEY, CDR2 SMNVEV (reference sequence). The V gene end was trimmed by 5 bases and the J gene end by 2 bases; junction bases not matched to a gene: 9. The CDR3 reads CASSRDRDRTYEQYF. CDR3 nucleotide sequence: TGTGCCAGCAGTCGCGACCGGGACAGAACCTACGAGCAGTACTTC.

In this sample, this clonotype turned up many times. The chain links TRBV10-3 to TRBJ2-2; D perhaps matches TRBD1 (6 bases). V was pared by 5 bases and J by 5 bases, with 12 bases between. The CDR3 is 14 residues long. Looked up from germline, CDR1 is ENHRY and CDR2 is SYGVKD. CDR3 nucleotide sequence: TGTGCCATCAGTCAGGGACATCTAACCGGGGAGCTGTTTTTT. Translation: CAISQGHLTGELFF.

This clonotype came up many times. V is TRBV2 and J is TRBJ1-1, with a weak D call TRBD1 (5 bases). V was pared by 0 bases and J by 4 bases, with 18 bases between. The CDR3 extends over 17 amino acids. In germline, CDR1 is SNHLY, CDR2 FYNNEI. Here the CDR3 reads CASSEAHRAGTGTEAFF. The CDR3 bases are TGTGCCAGCAGTGAAGCGCATCGGGCAGGGACGGGCACTGAAGCTTTCTTT.

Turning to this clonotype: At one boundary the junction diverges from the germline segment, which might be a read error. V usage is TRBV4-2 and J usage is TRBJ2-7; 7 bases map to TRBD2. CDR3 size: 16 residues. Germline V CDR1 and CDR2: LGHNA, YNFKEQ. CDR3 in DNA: TGTGCCAGCAGCCAAGATTCAACTAGCGTTGCCTACGAGCATTACTTC. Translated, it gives CASSQDSTSVAYEHYF.

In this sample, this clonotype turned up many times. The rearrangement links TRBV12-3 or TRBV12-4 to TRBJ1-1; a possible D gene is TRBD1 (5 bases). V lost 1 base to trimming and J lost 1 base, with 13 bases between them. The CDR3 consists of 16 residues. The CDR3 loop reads CASSLDSLGGNTEAFF. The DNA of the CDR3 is TGTGCCAGCAGTTTAGATAGCCTGGGGGGGAACACTGAAGCTTTCTTT.

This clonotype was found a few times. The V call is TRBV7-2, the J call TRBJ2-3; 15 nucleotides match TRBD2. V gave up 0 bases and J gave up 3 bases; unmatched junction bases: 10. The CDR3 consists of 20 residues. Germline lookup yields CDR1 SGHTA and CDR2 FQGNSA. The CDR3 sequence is CASSLAGWTSGRVWTDTQYF. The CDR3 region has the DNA TGTGCCAGCAGCTTAGCGGGGTGGACTAGCGGGAGGGTTTGGACAGATACGCAGTATTTT.

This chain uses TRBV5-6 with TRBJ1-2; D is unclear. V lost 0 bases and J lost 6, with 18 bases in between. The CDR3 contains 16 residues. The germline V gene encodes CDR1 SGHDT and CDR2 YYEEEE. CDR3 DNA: TGTGCCAGCAGCTTGGTCCTTAATCCCGGACGGGATGGCTACACCTTC. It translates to CASSLVLNPGRDGYTF.

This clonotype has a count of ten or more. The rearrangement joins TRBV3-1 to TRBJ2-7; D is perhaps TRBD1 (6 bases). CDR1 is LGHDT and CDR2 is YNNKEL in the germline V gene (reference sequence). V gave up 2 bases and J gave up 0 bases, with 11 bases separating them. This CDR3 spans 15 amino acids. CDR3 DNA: TGTGCCAGCAGCCAATTAACAGGGAACTCCTACGAGCAGTACTTC. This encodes CASSQLTGNSYEQYF.

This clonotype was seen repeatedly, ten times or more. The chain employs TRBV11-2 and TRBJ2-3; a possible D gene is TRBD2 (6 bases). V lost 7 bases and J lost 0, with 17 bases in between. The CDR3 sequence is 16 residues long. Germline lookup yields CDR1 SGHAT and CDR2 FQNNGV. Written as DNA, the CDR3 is TGTGCCAGCATTCAAGGGAGGAACCCTAGCACAGATACGCAGTATTTT. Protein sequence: CASIQGRNPSTDTQYF.

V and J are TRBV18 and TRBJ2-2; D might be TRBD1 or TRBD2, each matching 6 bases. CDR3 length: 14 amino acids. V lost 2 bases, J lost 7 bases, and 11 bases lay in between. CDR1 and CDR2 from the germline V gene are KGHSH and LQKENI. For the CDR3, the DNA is TGTGCCAGCTCACCAAGCAGGGGAGGCGGGGAGCTGTTTTTT. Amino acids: CASSPSRGGGELFF.

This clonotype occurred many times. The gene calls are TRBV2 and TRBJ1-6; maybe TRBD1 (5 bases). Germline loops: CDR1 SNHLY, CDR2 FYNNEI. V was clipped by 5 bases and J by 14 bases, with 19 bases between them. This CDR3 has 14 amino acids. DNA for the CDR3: TGTGCCAGCAGTTCCGGGACCGCCGTGTTGGCCCTCCACTTT. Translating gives CASSSGTAVLALHF.

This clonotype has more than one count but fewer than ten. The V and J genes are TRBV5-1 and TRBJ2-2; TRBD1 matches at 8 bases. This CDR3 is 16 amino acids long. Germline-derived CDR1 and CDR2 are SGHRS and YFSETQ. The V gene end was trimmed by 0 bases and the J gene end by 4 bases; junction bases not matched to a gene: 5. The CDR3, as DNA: TGCGCCAGCAGCTTGGGAGGGACAGGTTTCACCGGGGAGCTGTTTTTT. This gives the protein CASSLGGTGFTGELFF.

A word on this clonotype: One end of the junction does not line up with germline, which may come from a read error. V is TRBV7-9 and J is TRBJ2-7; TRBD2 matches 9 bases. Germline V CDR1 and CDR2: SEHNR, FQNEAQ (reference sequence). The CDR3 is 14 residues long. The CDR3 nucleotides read TGTGCCAGCAGCCGACTAGCGGCATCCTACGAGCAGTCCTTC. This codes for CASSRLAASYEQSF.

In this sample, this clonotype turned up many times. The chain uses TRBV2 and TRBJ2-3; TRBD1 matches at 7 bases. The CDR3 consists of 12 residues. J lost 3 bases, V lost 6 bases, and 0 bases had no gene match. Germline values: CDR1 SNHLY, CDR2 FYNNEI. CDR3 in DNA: TGTGCCAGCAGGGACAGGACAGATACGCAGTATTTT. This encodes CASRDRTDTQYF. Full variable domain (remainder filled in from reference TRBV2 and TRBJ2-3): EPEVTQTPSHQVTQMGQEVILRCVPISNHLYFYWYRQILGQKVEFLVSFYNNEISEKSEIFDDQFSVERPDGSNFTLKIRSTKLEDSAMYFCASRDRTDTQYFGPGTRLTVL.

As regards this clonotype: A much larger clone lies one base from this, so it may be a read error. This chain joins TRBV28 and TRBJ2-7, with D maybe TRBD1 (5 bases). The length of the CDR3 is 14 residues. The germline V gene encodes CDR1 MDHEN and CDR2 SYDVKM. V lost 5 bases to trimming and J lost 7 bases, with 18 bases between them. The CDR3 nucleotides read TGTGCCAGCAGTCTCCCCCCAGGGCCGCCGGAGCAGTACTTC. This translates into CASSLPPGPPEQYF. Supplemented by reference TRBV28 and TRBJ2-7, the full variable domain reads DVKVTQSSRYLVKRTGEKVFLECVQDMDHENMFWYRQDPGLGLRLIYFSYDVKMKEKGDIPEGYSVSREKKERFSLILESASTNQTSMYLCASSLPPGPPEQYFGPGTRLTVT.

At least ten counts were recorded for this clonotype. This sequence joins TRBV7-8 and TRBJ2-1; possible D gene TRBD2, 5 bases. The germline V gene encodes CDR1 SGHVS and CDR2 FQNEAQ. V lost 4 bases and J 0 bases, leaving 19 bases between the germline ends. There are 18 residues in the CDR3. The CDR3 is CASSSMSVVGASYNEQFF. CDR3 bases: TGTGCCAGCAGCTCCATGTCCGTTGTGGGAGCCTCCTACAATGAGCAGTTCTTC.

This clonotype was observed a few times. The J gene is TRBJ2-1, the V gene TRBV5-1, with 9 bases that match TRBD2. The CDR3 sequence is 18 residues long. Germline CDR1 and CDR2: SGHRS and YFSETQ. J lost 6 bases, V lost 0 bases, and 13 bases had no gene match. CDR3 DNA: TGCGCCAGCAGCTTGGAGCCGACTAGCGGAGCCACCCGCAATGAGCAGTTCTTC. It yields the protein CASSLEPTSGATRNEQFF.

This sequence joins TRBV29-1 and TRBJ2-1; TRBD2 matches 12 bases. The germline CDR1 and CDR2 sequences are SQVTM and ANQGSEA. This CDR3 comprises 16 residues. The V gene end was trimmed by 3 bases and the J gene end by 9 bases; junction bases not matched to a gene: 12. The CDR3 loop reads CSVDVASGRAVGEQFF. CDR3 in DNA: TGCAGCGTTGATGTGGCTAGCGGGAGGGCCGTGGGTGAGCAGTTCTTC.

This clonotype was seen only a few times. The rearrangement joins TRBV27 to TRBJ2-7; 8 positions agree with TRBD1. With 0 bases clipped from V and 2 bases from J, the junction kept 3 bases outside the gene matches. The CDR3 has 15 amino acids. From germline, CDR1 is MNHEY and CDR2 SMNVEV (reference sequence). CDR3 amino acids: CASSLSSTGAYEQYF. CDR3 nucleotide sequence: TGTGCCAGCAGTTTATCATCGACAGGGGCCTACGAGCAGTACTTC.